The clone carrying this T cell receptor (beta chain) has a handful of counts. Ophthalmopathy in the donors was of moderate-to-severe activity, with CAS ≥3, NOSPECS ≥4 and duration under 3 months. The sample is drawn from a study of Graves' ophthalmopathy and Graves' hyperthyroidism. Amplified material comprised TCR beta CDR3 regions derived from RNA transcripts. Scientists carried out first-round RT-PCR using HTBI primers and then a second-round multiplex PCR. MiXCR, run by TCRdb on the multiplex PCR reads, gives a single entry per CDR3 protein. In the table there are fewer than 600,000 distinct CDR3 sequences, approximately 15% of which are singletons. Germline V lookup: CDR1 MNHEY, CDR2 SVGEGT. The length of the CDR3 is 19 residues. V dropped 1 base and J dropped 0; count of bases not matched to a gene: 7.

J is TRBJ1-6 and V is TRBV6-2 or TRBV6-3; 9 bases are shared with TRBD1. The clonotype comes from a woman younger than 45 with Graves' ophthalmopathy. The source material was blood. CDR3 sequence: CASSYFGQGLSSYNSPLHF. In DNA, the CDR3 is TGTGCCAGCAGTTACTTCGGACAGGGGCTCAGCTCCTATAATTCACCCCTCCACTTT.